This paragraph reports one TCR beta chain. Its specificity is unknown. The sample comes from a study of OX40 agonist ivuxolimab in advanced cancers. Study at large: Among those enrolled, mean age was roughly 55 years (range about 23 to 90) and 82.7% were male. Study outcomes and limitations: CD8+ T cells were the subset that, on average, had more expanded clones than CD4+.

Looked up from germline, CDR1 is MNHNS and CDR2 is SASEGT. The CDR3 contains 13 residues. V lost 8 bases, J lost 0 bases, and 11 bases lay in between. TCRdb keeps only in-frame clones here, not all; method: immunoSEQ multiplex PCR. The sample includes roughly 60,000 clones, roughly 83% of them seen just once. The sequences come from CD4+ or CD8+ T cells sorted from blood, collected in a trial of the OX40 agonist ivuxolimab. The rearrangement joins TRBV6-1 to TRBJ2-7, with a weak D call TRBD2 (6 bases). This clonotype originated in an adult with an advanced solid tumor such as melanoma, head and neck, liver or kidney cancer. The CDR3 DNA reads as TGTGCCAGCTCCGGAGGGAGCTCCTACGAGCAGTACTTC. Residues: CASSGGSSYEQYF.